This T cell receptor (beta chain) was sequenced for a study of T-cell memory formation after mild COVID-19. The length of the CDR3 is 16 residues. V lost 6 bases and J 7 bases, leaving 24 bases between the germline ends. Germline CDR1 is MNHEY and CDR2 is SVGAGI. TCRdb called the 5' RACE reads again in MiXCR, with one record for every CDR3 protein. Of 300,000 to 400,000 distinct CDR3 sequences listed, around 13% are singletons. This TCR was recovered from a man aged 18-30 years who had mild COVID-19 (a few samples of this study predate the infection). Cell type and time point are not known. The genes are TRBV6-5 and TRBJ1-1, with D possibly TRBD1 on 5 matching bases. Sequencing was done on a sample of PBMCs or a T cell subset sorted from them (not recorded which). CDR3 loop: CASRGGRARLGFEAFF. In DNA form, the CDR3 reads TGTGCCAGCAGGGGGGGTCGGGCCCGACTTGGGTTTGAAGCTTTCTTT.